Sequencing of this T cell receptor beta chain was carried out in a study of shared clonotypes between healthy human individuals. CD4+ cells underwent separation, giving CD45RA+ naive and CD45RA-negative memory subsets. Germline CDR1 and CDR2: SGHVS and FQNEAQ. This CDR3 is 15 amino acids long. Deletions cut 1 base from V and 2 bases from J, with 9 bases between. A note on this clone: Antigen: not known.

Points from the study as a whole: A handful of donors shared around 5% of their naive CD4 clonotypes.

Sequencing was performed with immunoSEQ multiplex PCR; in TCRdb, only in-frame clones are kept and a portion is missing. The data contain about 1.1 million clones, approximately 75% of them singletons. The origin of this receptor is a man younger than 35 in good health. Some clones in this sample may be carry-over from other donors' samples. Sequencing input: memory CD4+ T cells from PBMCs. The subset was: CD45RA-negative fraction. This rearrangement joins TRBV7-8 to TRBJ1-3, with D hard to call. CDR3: CASSLVRGAGNTIYF. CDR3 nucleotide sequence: TGTGCCAGCAGCTTAGTTCGGGGAGCTGGAAACACCATATATTTT.